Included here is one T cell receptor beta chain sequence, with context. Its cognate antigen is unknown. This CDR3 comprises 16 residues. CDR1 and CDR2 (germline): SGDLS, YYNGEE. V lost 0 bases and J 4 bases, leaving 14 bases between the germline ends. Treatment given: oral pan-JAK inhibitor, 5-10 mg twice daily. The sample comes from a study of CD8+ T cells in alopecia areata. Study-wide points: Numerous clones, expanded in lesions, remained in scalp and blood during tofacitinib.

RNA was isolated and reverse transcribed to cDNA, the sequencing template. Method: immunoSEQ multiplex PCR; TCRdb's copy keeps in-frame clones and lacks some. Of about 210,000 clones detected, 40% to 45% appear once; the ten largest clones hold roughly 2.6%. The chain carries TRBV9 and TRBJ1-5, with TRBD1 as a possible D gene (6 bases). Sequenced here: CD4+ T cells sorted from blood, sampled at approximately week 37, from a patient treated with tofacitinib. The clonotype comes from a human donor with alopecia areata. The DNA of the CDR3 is TGTGCCAGCAGCGTAGGAACGGGTCAGGGGAATCAGCCCCAGCATTTT. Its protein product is CASSVGTGQGNQPQHF.